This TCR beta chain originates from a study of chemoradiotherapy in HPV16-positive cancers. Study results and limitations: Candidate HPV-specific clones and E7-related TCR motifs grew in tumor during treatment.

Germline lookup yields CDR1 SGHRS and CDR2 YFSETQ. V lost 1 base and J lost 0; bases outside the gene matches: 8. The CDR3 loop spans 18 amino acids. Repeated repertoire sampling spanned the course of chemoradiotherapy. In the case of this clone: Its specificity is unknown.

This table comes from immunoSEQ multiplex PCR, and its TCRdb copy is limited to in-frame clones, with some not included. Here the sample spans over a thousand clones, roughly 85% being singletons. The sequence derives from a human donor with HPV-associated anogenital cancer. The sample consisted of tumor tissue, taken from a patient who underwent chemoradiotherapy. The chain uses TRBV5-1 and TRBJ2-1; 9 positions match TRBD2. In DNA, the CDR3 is TGCGCCAGCAGCTTGTGGGGGTTTAGCGGGAGCTCCTACAATGAGCAGTTCTTC. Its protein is CASSLWGFSGSSYNEQFF.